These T cell receptor beta chains were read from a single sample in a study of T cell changes during pregnancy in multiple sclerosis. The assay was immunoSEQ multiplex PCR, and TCRdb's table has in-frame clones only and misses some. The table shows approximately 66,000 clones, with about 91% occurring only once. The source was CD8+ T cells from peripheral blood mononuclear cells, collected before pregnancy. The receptor set was obtained from a female donor with multiple sclerosis, enrolled in a pregnancy study. The CDR3 runs from the conserved cysteine through the conserved F or W. Each record gives: clone size, J gene, D gene, V gene, CDR3 protein, CDR3 DNA. A D gene is named only where the DNA matches it firmly. The listing skips clone size in some rows; elsewhere it reads once, few, many or a size class.

>-|TRBJ1-5|-|TRBV9
CASSIGEVRQPQHF
TGTGCCAGCAGTATAGGGGAGGTTCGACAGCCCCAGCATTTT
>-|TRBJ1-2|-|TRBV6-1
CASTIGGAGYTF
TGTGCCAGCACCATTGGGGGGGCGGGCTACACCTTC
>-|TRBJ2-5|-|TRBV5-1
CASSRSLLPGRETQYF
TGCGCCAGCAGCCGGAGTCTCCTGCCAGGGCGGGAGACCCAGTACTTC
>-|TRBJ2-2|TRBD1|TRBV7-3
CASSSSGTGGSGELFF
TGTGCCAGCAGCTCTTCCGGGACAGGGGGTTCCGGGGAGCTGTTTTTT
>-|TRBJ1-2|-|TRBV30
CAWSSGAFYGYTF
TGTGCCTGGAGTAGCGGGGCCTTCTATGGCTACACCTTC
>-|TRBJ1-1|-|TRBV7-9
CASSEGPGRNTEAFF
TGTGCCAGCAGCGAAGGCCCCGGGAGGAACACTGAAGCTTTCTTT
>-|TRBJ2-7|TRBD2|TRBV11-1
CASSYLAGPEQYF
TGTGCCAGCAGTTATCTAGCGGGGCCCGAGCAGTACTTC
>-|TRBJ2-2|-|TRBV13
CASSLGTDNPGGELFF
TGTGCCAGCAGCTTAGGGACAGACAACCCTGGCGGGGAGCTGTTTTTT
>-|TRBJ2-7|-|TRBV9
CASSWGTGDYEQYF
TGTGCCAGCAGTTGGGGTACCGGGGACTACGAGCAGTACTTC
>-|TRBJ1-1|-|TRBV13
CASSLAAGEAFF
TGTGCCAGCAGCTTAGCTGCAGGAGAAGCTTTCTTT
>once|TRBJ2-7|-|TRBV9
CASSRGGGSASYEQYF
TGTGCCAGCAGCAGGGGGGGAGGTTCGGCCTCCTACGAGCAGTACTTC
>-|TRBJ1-2|-|TRBV5-6
CASSTGVLGRRLNYGYTF
TGTGCCAGCAGCACTGGTGTTCTGGGGCGCCGGTTGAACTATGGCTACACCTTC
>-|TRBJ2-3|TRBD2|TRBV6-1
CASSAGGRHSTDTQYF
TGTGCCAGCAGTGCGGGAGGGCGCCATAGCACAGATACGCAGTATTTT
>-|TRBJ1-1|-|TRBV2
CATEPDSYTEAFF
TGTGCCACCGAACCCGATAGTTACACTGAAGCTTTCTTT
>-|TRBJ1-4|-|TRBV2
CASSNLDTATNEKLFF
TGTGCCAGCAGTAACCTGGACACAGCAACTAATGAAAAACTGTTTTTT
>-|TRBJ1-2|-|TRBV20-1
CSATRDGYTF
TGCAGTGCTACCAGGGATGGCTACACCTTC
>-|TRBJ1-6|-|TRBV5-6
CASSFADPRPLHF
TGTGCCAGCAGCTTCGCAGATCCCAGGCCCCTCCACTTT
>-|TRBJ2-7|TRBD1|TRBV2
CASTEVTGEQYF
TGTGCCAGTACCGAGGTGACAGGGGAGCAGTACTTC
>-|TRBJ1-4|TRBD1|TRBV6-5
CASKPGQGYEKLFF
TGTGCCAGCAAACCGGGACAGGGGTATGAAAAACTGTTTTTT